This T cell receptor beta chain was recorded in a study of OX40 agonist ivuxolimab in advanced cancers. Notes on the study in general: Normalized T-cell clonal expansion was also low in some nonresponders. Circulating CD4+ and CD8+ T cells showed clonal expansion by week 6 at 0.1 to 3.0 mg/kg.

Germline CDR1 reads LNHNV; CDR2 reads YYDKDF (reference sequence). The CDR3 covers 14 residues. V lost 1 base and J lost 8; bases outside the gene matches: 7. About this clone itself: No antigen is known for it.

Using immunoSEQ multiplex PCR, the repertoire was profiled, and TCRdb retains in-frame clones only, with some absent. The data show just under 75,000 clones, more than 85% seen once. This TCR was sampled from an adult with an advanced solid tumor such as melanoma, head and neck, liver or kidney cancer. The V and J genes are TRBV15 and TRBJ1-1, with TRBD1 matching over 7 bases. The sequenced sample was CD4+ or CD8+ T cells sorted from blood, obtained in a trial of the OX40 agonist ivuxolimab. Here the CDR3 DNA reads TGTGCCACCAGCAGAGGGAGGGGGCTGGTGGAAGCTTTCTTT. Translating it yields CATSRGRGLVEAFF.